One and the same sample provided the 19 T cell receptor beta chains below, sequenced in a study of PD-1 blockade in classical Hodgkin lymphoma. The time point here: cycle 4 day 1 (C4D1), after 6 weeks of nivolumab. Each of the patients experienced relapse following autologous stem cell transplantation, and their brentuximab vedotin exposure differed. Repertoires were generated with immunoSEQ multiplex PCR, while TCRdb's copy carries only in-frame clones and drops some. Of over 9,500 clones listed, roughly 80% were seen once; the top ten hold roughly 41%. Sequences were derived from peripheral blood mononuclear cells (PBMCs), sampled before the fourth cycle of nivolumab. Source of these receptors: a human donor with classical Hodgkin lymphoma.

The chain is built from TRBV5-1 and TRBJ2-4, with 13 positions matching TRBD2. The CDR3 totals 18 residues. Losses at the gene ends were 3 bases for V and 9 bases for J; bases not matched to a gene: 15. Per the germline V gene, CDR1 is SGHRS and CDR2 is YFSETQ. CDR3 nucleotide sequence: TGCGCCAGCAGCTCAAACTCTGCACTAGCGGGAGGGCAGGGCATTCAGTACTTC. Translation gives CASSSNSALAGGQGIQYF.

The CDR3 nucleotides are TGTGCCAGCAGCGTAGGAAGCGGGGGGCAAGAGACCCAGTACTTC. Translating gives CASSVGSGGQETQYF. J is TRBJ2-5 and V is TRBV9, with 9 bases lining up with TRBD2. Germline V gives CDR1 SGDLS, CDR2 YYNGEE. The CDR3 is 15 amino acids. With 0 bases clipped from V and 2 bases from J, the junction kept 2 bases outside the gene matches.

The V call is TRBV29-1, the J call TRBJ1-1, with 7 bases identical to TRBD1. The germline gives CDR1 SQVTM, CDR2 ANQGSEA. The length of the CDR3 is 16 residues. Trimming removed 6 bases from V and 5 bases from J; junction bases left unmatched: 18. The CDR3 DNA is TGCAGCGTCAGAAACAGGGGCCTCCTTCCTCGAACTGAAGCTTTCTTT. Amino acids: CSVRNRGLLPRTEAFF.

The chain is built from TRBV10-3 and TRBJ1-5; D unclear. Germline lookup yields CDR1 ENHRY and CDR2 SYGVKD. The CDR3 is 15 residues long. Between the trimmed V and J ends, which lost 3 bases and 4 bases, there was a span of 13 bases. CDR3 in amino acids: CAISEGSSVNQPQHF. As DNA, the CDR3 is TGTGCCATCAGTGAAGGTTCGTCAGTAAATCAGCCCCAGCATTTT.

This chain connects TRBV28 to TRBJ2-3; the match to TRBD2 covers 7 bases. Germline values: CDR1 MDHEN, CDR2 SYDVKM. The CDR3 runs 14 residues. The V and J ends lost 0 bases and 6 bases, in that order; junction bases with no gene match: 3. The CDR3: CASSLWAGVDTQYF. The CDR3 region has the DNA TGTGCCAGCAGTTTATGGGCGGGGGTGGATACGCAGTATTTT.

The rearrangement uses TRBV7-8 and TRBJ1-1; D may be TRBD1 (5 bases). Deletions cut 0 bases from V and 5 bases from J, with 16 bases between. Germline CDR1 is SGHVS and CDR2 is FQNEAQ. The length of the CDR3 is 16 residues. The CDR3 region is CASSLAYQAGRTEAFF. The CDR3 DNA follows: TGTGCCAGCAGCTTAGCGTATCAGGCAGGGCGGACTGAAGCTTTCTTT.

The V gene is TRBV10-3, the J gene TRBJ2-4; D not certain. The CDR3 covers 14 residues. Trimming removed 3 bases at V and 0 bases at J, with 6 bases between. The germline gives CDR1 ENHRY, CDR2 SYGVKD. This chain's CDR3 is CAISDGLAKNIQYF. The CDR3 DNA follows: TGTGCCATCAGTGACGGCCTAGCCAAAAACATTCAGTACTTC.

This chain uses TRBV2 with TRBJ1-3, with a tentative D call TRBD1 (5 bases). V was shortened by 4 bases and J by 2 bases, with 6 bases between the two germline ends. Per the germline V gene, CDR1 is SNHLY and CDR2 is FYNNEI. The CDR3 has 13 residues. The CDR3 coding sequence is TGTGCCAGCAGTGGGGGACCTGGAAACACCATATATTTT. This sequence encodes CASSGGPGNTIYF.

This chain connects TRBV6-4 to TRBJ1-5; no clear D gene. Germline-derived CDR1 and CDR2 are MRHNA and SNTAGT. The CDR3 is 14 residues long. V was trimmed by 6 bases and J by 5 bases, leaving 14 bases between them. The CDR3: CASSPTFGDQPQHF. The CDR3 region has the DNA TGTGCCAGCAGCCCCACGTTTGGGGATCAGCCCCAGCATTTT.

This clone was recorded once. The V and J genes are TRBV27 and TRBJ2-3; no firm D call. The V end lost 6 bases, the J end lost 2 bases, and 9 bases lay between the germline ends. Germline lookup yields CDR1 MNHEY and CDR2 SMNVEV (reference sequence). The CDR3 extends over 13 amino acids. In DNA form, the CDR3 reads TGTGCCAGCAGGGGGTACGACACAGATACGCAGTATTTT. Its protein is CASRGYDTDTQYF.

The rearrangement links TRBV29-1 to TRBJ2-7; tentatively, D is TRBD2 (6 bases). CDR3 length: 13 amino acids. Germline V lookup: CDR1 SQVTM, CDR2 ANQGSEA. Trimming shortened V by 6 bases and J by 3 bases, and 15 bases separated the two germline ends. CDR3 sequence reads: CSVAGGEHYEQYF. DNA for the CDR3: TGCAGCGTAGCGGGCGGGGAACACTACGAGCAGTACTTC.

V is TRBV6-1 and J is TRBJ2-3, with TRBD1 identical over 9 bases. The CDR3 extends over 15 amino acids. The V and J ends lost 3 bases and 2 bases, in that order; junction bases with no gene match: 3. Germline CDR1 and CDR2: MNHNS and SASEGT. The chain's CDR3 is CASSEGQGSTDTQYF. CDR3 nucleotides: TGTGCCAGCAGTGAGGGACAGGGATCCACAGATACGCAGTATTTT.

The chain has TRBV7-9 and TRBJ1-1; D gene uncertain. The germline CDR1 and CDR2 sequences are SEHNR and FQNEAQ (reference sequence). V was cut by 1 base and J by 0 bases, with 9 bases left in between. CDR3 length equals 15 residues. The CDR3 sequence: CASSLGGTLNTEAFF. In DNA, the CDR3 is TGTGCCAGCAGCTTAGGTGGCACATTGAACACTGAAGCTTTCTTT.

The chain links TRBV11-2 to TRBJ2-5; a weak D match, TRBD1 (5 bases). The V end was cut by 1 base, the J end by 9 bases, with 12 bases between. Germline V gene lookup returns CDR1 SGHAT and CDR2 FQNNGV. This CDR3 is 13 amino acids long. Here the CDR3 DNA reads TGTGCCAGCAGCTTAGGAGGTGCCAGGGCCCAGTACTTC. Protein: CASSLGGARAQYF.

The V and J genes are TRBV4-2 and TRBJ2-7; 7 bases map to TRBD2. The CDR3 is 18 amino acids. Germline CDR1 and CDR2: LGHNA and YNFKEQ. V lost 0 bases to trimming and J lost 3 bases; unmatched junction nucleotides: 14. The CDR3 reads CASSQDPGRSRFYYEQYF. The CDR3 nucleotides read TGTGCCAGCAGCCAAGATCCCGGGAGGAGTAGGTTTTACTACGAGCAGTACTTC.

The chain is built from TRBV27 and TRBJ2-2; D is perhaps TRBD1 or TRBD2 (5 bases each). The CDR3 runs 13 residues. V shed 5 bases and J shed 5 bases, with 9 bases lying between them. The germline V gene encodes CDR1 MNHEY and CDR2 SMNVEV (reference sequence). The CDR3 sequence is CASSTGLTGELFF. For the CDR3, the DNA is TGTGCCAGCAGTACGGGGCTGACCGGGGAGCTGTTTTTT.

The rearrangement joins TRBV19 to TRBJ1-5; a weak D match, TRBD1 (5 bases). This CDR3 is 13 amino acids long. The germline CDR1 and CDR2 sequences are LNHDA and SQIVND (reference sequence). Trimming removed 5 bases at V and 5 bases at J, with 10 bases between. CDR3 DNA: TGTGCCAGTAGTGGTCGGGGCCATCAGCCCCAGCATTTT. It yields the protein CASSGRGHQPQHF.

The chain recombines TRBV7-2 with TRBJ2-2; TRBD2 might be the D (5 bases). In germline, CDR1 is SGHTA, CDR2 FQGNSA. This CDR3 comprises 15 residues. V lost 1 base and J 2 bases, leaving 8 bases between the germline ends. The chain's CDR3 is CASSLGGVNTGELFF. The CDR3 DNA sequence: TGTGCCAGCAGCTTAGGGGGAGTAAACACCGGGGAGCTGTTTTTT.

J is TRBJ2-7 and V is TRBV28, with a tentative D call TRBD2 (6 bases). V lost 9 bases, J lost 5 bases, and 17 bases lay in between. The germline V gene encodes CDR1 MDHEN and CDR2 SYDVKM. This CDR3 contains 13 residues. Here the CDR3 reads CASRRPGADEQYF. The CDR3 bases are TGTGCCAGTAGACGGCCGGGAGCGGACGAGCAGTACTTC.